The 10 T cell receptor beta chains in this list originate from one sample, sequenced in a study of T cell responses to AZD1222 COVID-19 vaccine. Profiling relied on immunoSEQ multiplex PCR, and the TCRdb table lists in-frame clones only, not all of them. The table includes 40,000 to 55,000 clones, around 90% detected once. The sample here was peripheral blood, taken 28 days after the second AZD1222 dose. All receptors derive from an adult who received the AZD1222 COVID-19 vaccine.

The CDR3 DNA reads TGCGCCAGCAGCCGTCAGCGGGATGGCTACGAGCAGTACTTC. Encoded protein: CASSRQRDGYEQYF. This sequence joins TRBV4-3 and TRBJ2-7; TRBD2 matches at 7 bases. J gave up 3 bases and V 4 bases, and 6 bases lay outside the gene matches. This CDR3 is built from 14 residues. Germline lookup yields CDR1 LGHNA and CDR2 YSLEER.

The J gene is TRBJ2-1, the V gene TRBV30; a possible D gene is TRBD2 (5 bases). Trimming removed 0 bases at V and 9 bases at J, with 12 bases between. CDR1 is GTSNPN and CDR2 is SVGIG in the germline V gene (reference sequence). The CDR3 contains 13 residues. CDR3 sequence reads: CAWSVVLRGEQFF. The CDR3 coding sequence is TGTGCCTGGAGTGTAGTCCTCCGGGGTGAGCAGTTCTTC.

The V gene is TRBV28, the J gene TRBJ2-3; D is perhaps TRBD2 (5 bases). Germline CDR1 and CDR2: MDHEN and SYDVKM. V lost 4 bases and J lost 0, with 11 bases in between. This CDR3 comprises 15 residues. The CDR3 reads CASSWRQPSTDTQYF. The CDR3 region has the DNA TGTGCCAGCAGTTGGAGGCAACCTAGCACAGATACGCAGTATTTT.

This clone has a handful of counts. This chain connects TRBV10-3 to TRBJ1-2; D perhaps matches TRBD1 (5 bases). This CDR3 is built from 15 residues. The germline V gene has CDR1 ENHRY and CDR2 SYGVKD. Trimming left V 2 bases short and J 2 bases short, with 12 bases between. CDR3 sequence reads: CAISEGTGRNYGYTF. The CDR3 DNA is TGTGCCATCAGTGAGGGTACGGGACGGAACTATGGCTACACCTTC.

This clone appeared a single time. The chain recombines TRBV19 with TRBJ2-3; 8 nucleotides line up with TRBD2. Germline CDR1 reads LNHDA; CDR2 reads SQIVND (reference sequence). This CDR3 is built from 17 residues. V shed 5 bases, J shed 5 bases, and the junction held 15 bases outside the gene matches. The CDR3 protein is CASSFTPSGLGRDTQYF. Written as DNA, the CDR3 is TGTGCCAGTAGTTTCACTCCTAGCGGGCTGGGACGAGATACGCAGTATTTT.

This chain links TRBV29-1 with TRBJ2-2; D might be TRBD2 (5 bases). CDR1 is SQVTM, CDR2 ANQGSEA, per germline. The CDR3 runs 16 residues. The V end lost 5 bases, the J end lost 7 bases, and 23 bases lay between the germline ends. CDR3 amino acids: CSVLGIRGSFDGELFF. In DNA, the CDR3 is TGCAGCGTTTTAGGGATCAGAGGGTCATTCGACGGGGAGCTGTTTTTT.

There are a few counts of this clone. The chain combines TRBV5-6 with TRBJ1-2; D unclear. With 4 bases removed from V and 8 bases from J, the gap between germline ends came to 12 bases. The CDR3 runs to 12 residues. The germline V gene encodes CDR1 SGHDT and CDR2 YYEEEE. In DNA form, the CDR3 reads TGTGCCAGCAGCCAGGACCCGGGCGGCTACACCTTC. Translation gives CASSQDPGGYTF.

This chain joins TRBV6-5 and TRBJ1-3; the match to TRBD1 covers 8 bases. V lost 5 bases and J lost 6; bases outside the gene matches: 9. This CDR3 comprises 15 residues. Germline V gene sequence: CDR1 MNHEY, CDR2 SVGAGI. The CDR3, as DNA: TGTGCCAGCAGTCGACAGGGGATAGGGGAAAACACCATATATTTT. Translation gives CASSRQGIGENTIYF.

V and J are TRBV4-1 and TRBJ2-7, with D maybe TRBD2 (5 bases). Germline V gene sequence: CDR1 MGHRA, CDR2 YSYEKL. V was clipped by 1 base and J by 2 bases, with 12 bases between them. There are 15 residues in the CDR3. DNA for the CDR3: TGCGCCAGCAGCCAAGTGGGCGGGTCGACCTACGAGCAGTACTTC. Protein product: CASSQVGGSTYEQYF.

The gene calls are TRBV29-1 and TRBJ2-3; 11 bases align to TRBD2. The CDR3 runs 14 residues. Germline loops: CDR1 SQVTM, CDR2 ANQGSEA. V shed 6 bases, J shed 6 bases, and the junction held 8 bases outside the gene matches. CDR3 in DNA: TGCAGCGTCTATAGCGGGAGGGCCTTGGATACGCAGTATTTT. As protein: CSVYSGRALDTQYF.